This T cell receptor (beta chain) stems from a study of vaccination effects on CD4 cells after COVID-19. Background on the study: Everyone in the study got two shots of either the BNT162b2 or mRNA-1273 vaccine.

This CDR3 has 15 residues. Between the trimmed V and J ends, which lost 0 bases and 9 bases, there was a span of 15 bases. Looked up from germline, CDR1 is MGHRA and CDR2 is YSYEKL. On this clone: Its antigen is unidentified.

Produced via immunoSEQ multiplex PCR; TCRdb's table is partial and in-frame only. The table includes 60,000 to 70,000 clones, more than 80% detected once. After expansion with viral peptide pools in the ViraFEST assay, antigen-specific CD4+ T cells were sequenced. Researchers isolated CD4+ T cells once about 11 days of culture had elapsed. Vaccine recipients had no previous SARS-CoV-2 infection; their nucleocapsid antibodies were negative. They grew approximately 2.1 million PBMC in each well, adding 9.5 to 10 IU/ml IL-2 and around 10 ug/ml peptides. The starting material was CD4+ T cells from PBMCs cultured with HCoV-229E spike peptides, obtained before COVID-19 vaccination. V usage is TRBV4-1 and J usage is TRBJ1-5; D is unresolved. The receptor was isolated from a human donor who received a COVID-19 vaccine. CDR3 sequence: CASSQDLAVPWPQHF. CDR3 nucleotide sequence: TGCGCCAGCAGCCAAGATTTGGCAGTGCCATGGCCCCAGCATTTT.